This T cell receptor (beta chain) was obtained from a study of T cell repertoires in aging, cancer and after chemotherapy. The wider study: Clear clonal overlap appeared across healthy donor samples taken over several months to years.

A mixed TRB-A/B primer pool amplified rearranged TRB by multiplex touch-down PCR. TCRdb passed the multiplex PCR reads through MiXCR, listing each CDR3 protein once. This sample carries 7,000 to 9,500 distinct CDR3 sequences, around 33% of them seen once, and the ten largest clones take around 13%. A few counts support this clonotype. TCR beta rearrangements were amplified from peripheral blood genomic DNA. V lost 2 bases and J 7 bases, leaving 8 bases between the germline ends. CDR1 KGHSH and CDR2 LQKENI come from the germline V gene. This CDR3 region has 12 residues. The TCR sequence derives from a human donor in good health. The donor label of this sample is uncertain. The sample was blood. This sequence joins TRBV18 and TRBJ1-1, with D hard to call. CDR3 in DNA: TGTGCCAGCTCACCAAGAGCGGATGAAGCTTTCTTT. Translating it yields CASSPRADEAFF.